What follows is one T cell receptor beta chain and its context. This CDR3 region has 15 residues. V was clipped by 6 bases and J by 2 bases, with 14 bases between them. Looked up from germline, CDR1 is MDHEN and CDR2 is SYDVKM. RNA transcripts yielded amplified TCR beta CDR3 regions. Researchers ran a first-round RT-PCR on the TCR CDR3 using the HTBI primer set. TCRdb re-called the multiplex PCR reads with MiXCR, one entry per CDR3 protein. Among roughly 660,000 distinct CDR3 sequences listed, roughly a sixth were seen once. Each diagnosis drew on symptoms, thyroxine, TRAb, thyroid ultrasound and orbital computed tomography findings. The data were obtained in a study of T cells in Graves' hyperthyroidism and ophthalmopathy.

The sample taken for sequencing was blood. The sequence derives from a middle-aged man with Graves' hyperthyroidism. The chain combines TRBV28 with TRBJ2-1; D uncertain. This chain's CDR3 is CASSPPLSPYNEQFF. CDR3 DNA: TGTGCCAGCAGCCCACCCCTAAGCCCCTACAATGAGCAGTTCTTC.